This record concerns one T cell receptor beta chain sequence. No antigen is known for it. This entry is derived from a study of T cell responses to AZD1222 COVID-19 vaccine. Study results and caveats: Spike as a whole was targeted by vaccine-associated CD4 TCRs, dominant at 160-218 and 743-854. No day 14 peak samples; only post-peak repertoires were characterized.

The protocol was immunoSEQ multiplex PCR, while the TCRdb copy is restricted to in-frame clones and leaves out a portion. The data show roughly 180,000 clones, 80% to 90% seen once. CDR1 and CDR2 (germline): SEHNR, FQNEAQ (reference sequence). The V and J ends lost 5 bases and 2 bases respectively, with 15 bases between them. The CDR3 is 16 residues long. This TCR derives from an adult in good health. Sequenced material: peripheral blood, taken on day 0 of AZD1222 vaccination. The gene calls are TRBV7-9 and TRBJ1-4, with a weak D call TRBD1 (5 bases). The CDR3 loop is CASSHISGTTNEKLFF. The CDR3 coding sequence is TGTGCCAGCAGCCATATCTCCGGGACCACTAATGAAAAACTGTTTTTT. Full variable domain (rest looked up from reference TRBV7-9 and TRBJ1-4): DTGVSQNPRHKITKRGQNVTFRCDPISEHNRLYWYRQTLGQGPEFLTYFQNEAQLEKSRLLSDRFSAERPKGSFSTLEIQRTEQGDSAMYLCASSHISGTTNEKLFFGSGTQLSVL.